This T cell receptor beta chain was identified in a study of radiation and T cells in renal cell carcinoma. CDR1 DFQATT and CDR2 SNEGSKA come from the germline V gene (reference sequence). The length of the CDR3 is 11 residues. V dropped 1 base and J dropped 5 bases, with 2 bases sitting between them. Time point meaning: blood 2 weeks post-SBRT. Treatment specified: 15 Gy SBRT to primary tumor, nephrectomy 4 weeks later. TCRdb's table, derived via immunoSEQ multiplex PCR, lists solely in-frame clones and lacks some. This sample has more than 65,000 clones, with approximately 86% found just once. The clonotype comes from a woman in her 50s with renal cell carcinoma. The J gene is TRBJ2-2, the V gene TRBV20-1, with D unresolved. The material sequenced was blood, taken from a patient whose treatment included radiotherapy and nephrectomy. The chain's CDR3 is CSARVTGELFF. CDR3 DNA: TGCAGTGCTAGAGTGACCGGGGAGCTGTTTTTT.